This section outlines one T cell receptor beta chain sequence together with its context. The V and J ends lost 5 bases and 4 bases respectively, with 14 bases between them. The germline V gene encodes CDR1 LNHDA and CDR2 SQIVND (reference sequence). CDR3 length: 14 residues. The sample is drawn from a study of chemoradiotherapy in HPV16-positive cancers. Sequencing used immunoSEQ multiplex PCR; TCRdb keeps in-frame clones, though not all of them. The table lists several thousand clones, roughly 75% of them singletons. The receptor's source is a human donor with HPV-associated anogenital cancer. This chain links TRBV19 with TRBJ1-2, with TRBD1 as a possible D gene (5 bases). Sampling took place from a patient who underwent chemoradiotherapy. The CDR3 region is CASSEDSAIYGYTF. CDR3 coding DNA: TGTGCCAGTAGTGAAGACAGTGCCATCTATGGCTACACCTTC.